A single TCR beta chain is shown here with its context. Its specificity is unknown. These data originate in a study of identical twins. Study-level findings and limits: An excess of low generation probability was shown by twin-shared out-of-frame alpha sequences. Recombination models fit unrelated individuals' TCR alpha sharing but underestimated twins'. A lower insertion count was a feature of abundant cord blood beta clonotypes, with no such feature in memory repertoires.

Trimming took off 10 bases at V and 5 bases at J, with 17 bases between the two ends. The germline V gene encodes CDR1 MNHEY and CDR2 SVGEGT. The CDR3 extends over 14 amino acids. It was template switching that added a universal primer site, and there were unique molecular identifiers on the cDNA. TCRdb redid the calling of the 5' RACE reads with MiXCR, one entry per CDR3 protein. This sample has hundreds of thousands of distinct CDR3 sequences, with under 9.5% found just once. The sample was also linked to a second study, of yellow fever vaccine responses in identical twins.

The rearrangement uses TRBV6-2 or TRBV6-3 and TRBJ2-2; D tentatively reads TRBD1 or TRBD2 (6 bases each). This receptor was taken from a woman between 18 and 29 years old in good health. The sample comprised memory (CD45RO+) T cells sorted from blood. The DNA of the CDR3 is TGTGCCACCCGGGTCGGGGGCAAAACCGGGGAGCTGTTTTTT. As protein: CATRVGGKTGELFF.